These 15 T cell receptor beta chains were all obtained from the same sample, sequenced in a study of blood T cells in healthy people across ages. The authors ran a second PCR of roughly 6 to 12 cycles using a sample-barcoded 5' primer and a J-beta primer mix. TCRdb called the 5' RACE reads again in MiXCR, with one record for every CDR3 protein. The data contain 650,000 to 700,000 distinct CDR3 sequences, over 40% of them seen just once; the ten biggest clones take up about 13%. The sequenced material came from blood. The origin of the receptors is a woman aged 80 or older in good health.

This clonotype has just one count. This clone may be a read error of a much larger clone one base away. The V call is TRBV28, the J call TRBJ2-1, with D perhaps assigned TRBD1 or TRBD2 (6 bases each). The V end was cut by 8 bases, the J end by 13 bases, with 27 bases between. There are 15 residues in the CDR3. Germline V CDR1 and CDR2: MDHEN, SYDVKM. The DNA of the CDR3 is TGTGCCAGCTCTCTTAAGAGGCGGGACAAAGAGACCCAGTTCTTC. Translated: CASSLKRRDKETQFF.

The rearrangement links TRBV28 to TRBJ1-1; 7 nucleotides align to TRBD1. V dropped 4 bases and J dropped 1; count of bases not matched to a gene: 6. The CDR3 runs to 15 residues. From germline, CDR1 is MDHEN and CDR2 SYDVKM. The CDR3 loop is CASSSPTGKNTEAFF. CDR3 bases: TGTGCCAGCAGTTCCCCGACAGGGAAGAACACTGAAGCTTTCTTT.

About this clonotype itself: It may be a read error: a sequence one base away is much more abundant. This chain connects TRBV29-1 to TRBJ2-3, with TRBD2 matching 7 bases. Trimming cost V 2 bases and J 8 bases; bases outside gene matches: 4. The CDR3 has 12 amino acids. The germline CDR1 and CDR2 sequences are SQVTM and ANQGSEA. The CDR3 loop reads CSVELPGGTQYF. CDR3 in DNA: TGCAGCGTTGAATTACCGGGAGGTACGCAGTATTTT.

V gene TRBV27 combines with J gene TRBJ1-6; D unresolved. This CDR3 spans 12 amino acids. Germline V gene data show CDR1 as MNHEY and CDR2 as SMNVEV (reference sequence). V was cut by 6 bases and J by 10 bases, with 10 bases left in between. CDR3: CASREVDSPLHF. The CDR3 DNA reads TGTGCCAGCAGGGAGGTGGACTCACCCCTCCACTTT.

The table lists this clonotype with many counts. The genes are TRBV4-2 and TRBJ2-3; 8 bases agree with TRBD2. With V trimmed by 0 bases and J by 3 bases, 8 bases remained unmatched. The V gene's germline CDR1 is LGHNA and CDR2 YNFKEQ. The CDR3 consists of 17 residues. CDR3 sequence (DNA): TGTGCCAGCAGCCAAGAAGATAAAGCGGGGGCAACAGATACGCAGTATTTT. Protein sequence: CASSQEDKAGATDTQYF.

This clonotype appeared a single time. V gene TRBV25-1 combines with J gene TRBJ2-1; 12 nucleotides match TRBD2. The CDR3 extends over 15 amino acids. Trimming took 7 bases from V and 8 from J; bases not matched to a gene: 9. Germline loops: CDR1 MGHDK, CDR2 SYGVNS. This CDR3 is CASTPSGGALHEQFF. CDR3 DNA sequence: TGTGCCAGCACTCCTAGCGGGGGGGCCCTCCATGAGCAGTTCTTC.

A word on this clonotype: One base away lies a much larger clone, so this may be a sequencing read error. V is TRBV20-1 and J is TRBJ1-2; 7 bases map to TRBD1. Germline CDR1 and CDR2: DFQATT and SNEGSKA (reference sequence). This CDR3 is 14 amino acids long. CDR3 bases: TGCGGTGCTAGACCGGGACAGCAAAACTATGGCTACACCTTC. Encoded protein: CGARPGQQNYGYTF.

J is TRBJ2-1 and V is TRBV10-3; D is uncertain. The DNA matches TRBJ2-7 better at its end, which makes the J call doubtful. In germline, CDR1 is ENHRY, CDR2 SYGVKD. CDR3 size: 13 residues. CDR3 sequence (DNA): TGTGCCATCAGCGGGTCCCGATACAATGAGCAGTACTTC. Protein product: CAISGSRYNEQYF.

The V gene is TRBV7-6, the J gene TRBJ2-3; 7 bases line up with TRBD1. CDR3 length equals 16 residues. Trimming at V came to 1 base and at J to 1 base, leaving 5 bases not matched to a gene. Germline V CDR1 and CDR2: SGHVS, FNYEAQ. The CDR3 region has the DNA TGTGCCAGCAGCTTAGACGACAGGGTCGGCACAGATACGCAGTATTTT. The encoded protein is CASSLDDRVGTDTQYF.

This clonotype was recorded at least ten times. The V and J genes are TRBV5-1 and TRBJ1-6; unclear D gene. Trimming left V 7 bases short and J 9 bases short, with 14 bases between. Germline V lookup: CDR1 SGHRS, CDR2 YFSETQ. The CDR3 spans 13 residues. The CDR3 here is CASAGERSSPLHF. In nucleotides, the CDR3 is TGCGCCAGCGCCGGCGAGCGGTCTTCACCCCTCCACTTT.

The gene calls are TRBV5-1 and TRBJ2-1, with 9 bases identical to TRBD2. Germline trimming cut 4 bases from V and 5 bases from J; bases unmatched to any gene: 13. There are 17 residues in the CDR3. Germline CDR1 is SGHRS and CDR2 is YFSETQ. The chain's CDR3 is CASSRSRPVAGDNEQFF. The CDR3 DNA sequence: TGCGCCAGCAGCCGAAGCAGGCCCGTAGCGGGAGACAATGAGCAGTTCTTC.

Concerning this clonotype itself: Possible read error: a much larger clone is one base away. The CDR3 here is CASSQLVGETQFF. The CDR3 nucleotides are TGCGCCAGCAGCCAATTGGTGGGGGAGACCCAGTTCTTC. This chain connects TRBV4-1 to TRBJ2-1, with D perhaps being TRBD1 or TRBD2 (5 bases each). V lost 2 bases and J 13 bases, leaving 15 bases between the germline ends. CDR1 is MGHRA and CDR2 is YSYEKL in the germline V gene. CDR3 length: 13 residues.

CDR3: CAGSVWVRSTDTQYF. Written as DNA, the CDR3 is TGTGCCGGCTCCGTTTGGGTCCGCAGCACAGATACGCAGTATTTT. V gene TRBV7-9 combines with J gene TRBJ2-3; D unresolved. The length of the CDR3 is 15 residues. V dropped 11 bases and J dropped 0 bases, with 18 bases sitting between them. CDR1 and CDR2 from the germline V gene are SEHNR and FQNEAQ (reference sequence). The full variable domain, rest sourced from reference TRBV7-9 and TRBJ2-3, is DTGVSQNPRHKITKRGQNVTFRCDPISEHNRLYWYRQTLGQGPEFLTYFQNEAQLEKSRLLSDRFSAERPKGSFSTLEIQRTEQGDSAMYLCAGSVWVRSTDTQYFGPGTRLTVL.

The J gene is TRBJ2-1, the V gene TRBV7-2; no clear D gene. This CDR3 spans 14 amino acids. The germline gives CDR1 SGHTA, CDR2 FQGNSA. Deletions cut 2 bases from V and 3 bases from J, with 8 bases between. CDR3 nucleotides: TGTGCCAGCAGCTTACCGTCCATCTACAATGAGCAGTTCTTC. This sequence encodes CASSLPSIYNEQFF.

The CDR3 region is CASSVGTVGNEQFF. The CDR3 DNA sequence: TGTGCCAGCAGCGTAGGGACAGTGGGCAATGAGCAGTTCTTC. The rearrangement joins TRBV9 to TRBJ2-1; D may be TRBD1 (6 bases). Germline-derived CDR1 and CDR2 are SGDLS and YYNGEE. V was cut by 0 bases and J by 6 bases, with 10 bases left in between. The CDR3 spans 14 residues.